These 14 T cell receptor beta chains were sequenced from one sample in a study of cytomegalovirus exposure and HLA in healthy donors. A multiplex PCR was run with 60 Vbeta primers and 13 Jbeta primers. TCRdb's copy holds only in-frame clones and misses some; the assay was immunoSEQ multiplex PCR. The repertoire holds around 100,000 clones, with around 68% as singletons. The sequenced material came from PBMCs. The receptors were gathered from a middle-aged woman in good health and CMV-seropositive.

This rearrangement joins TRBV4-1 to TRBJ2-7, with D perhaps matching TRBD1 (6 bases). From germline, CDR1 is MGHRA and CDR2 YSYEKL. V was trimmed by 0 bases and J by 0 bases, leaving 9 bases between them. The CDR3 contains 15 residues. CDR3 sequence: CASSQDWDISYEQYF. For the CDR3, the DNA is TGCGCCAGCAGCCAAGATTGGGACATCTCCTACGAGCAGTACTTC.

The chain is built from TRBV2 and TRBJ2-3, with D perhaps TRBD2 (6 bases). Germline V gives CDR1 SNHLY, CDR2 FYNNEI. The CDR3 sequence is 14 residues long. V was pared by 4 bases and J by 2 bases, with 10 bases between. As DNA, the CDR3 is TGTGCCAGCAGTGTTCTAGCGAACACAGATACGCAGTATTTT. Translating gives CASSVLANTDTQYF. The whole variable domain, remainder taken from reference TRBV2 and TRBJ2-3, is EPEVTQTPSHQVTQMGQEVILRCVPISNHLYFYWYRQILGQKVEFLVSFYNNEISEKSEIFDDQFSVERPDGSNFTLKIRSTKLEDSAMYFCASSVLANTDTQYFGPGTRLTVL.

The chain is built from TRBV5-1 and TRBJ2-4; 10 positions match TRBD1. The V segment lost 3 bases and the J segment 7 bases; nucleotides outside the gene matches: 4. CDR1 and CDR2 (germline): SGHRS, YFSETQ. This CDR3 is 14 amino acids long. The CDR3 nucleotides read TGCGCCAGCAGCTCAGGACAGGGGGTCAACATTCAGTACTTC. This encodes CASSSGQGVNIQYF.

The chain joins TRBV5-6 to TRBJ2-1, with 12 bases identical to TRBD2. The CDR3 is 16 amino acids. Trimming at V came to 3 bases and at J to 10 bases, leaving 11 bases not matched to a gene. Germline CDR1 is SGHDT and CDR2 is YYEEEE. The CDR3 spells CASSYLAGGGQREQFF. For the CDR3, the DNA is TGTGCCAGCAGCTATCTAGCGGGAGGGGGTCAGAGGGAGCAGTTCTTC.

The chain links TRBV6-1 to TRBJ1-2; no reliable D call. The CDR3 extends over 12 amino acids. The V gene lost 6 bases and the J gene lost 2 bases, with 7 bases spanning the gap. Germline values: CDR1 MNHNS, CDR2 SASEGT. The CDR3 DNA follows: TGTGCCAGCAGGCCGGGAAACTATGGCTACACCTTC. The encoded protein is CASRPGNYGYTF.

This sequence joins TRBV12-5 and TRBJ2-7, with TRBD1 as a possible D gene (5 bases). The CDR3 contains 15 residues. V was clipped by 2 bases and J by 4 bases, with 15 bases between them. Germline V CDR1 and CDR2: LGHNT, FRNRAP. CDR3 in amino acids: CASGLLDTEGYEQYF. The DNA of the CDR3 is TGTGCTAGTGGTTTGTTGGACACAGAAGGATACGAGCAGTACTTC.

This rearrangement joins TRBV6-5 to TRBJ1-2; no clear D gene. The CDR3 is 14 residues long. V lost 0 bases, J lost 6 bases, and 11 bases lay in between. Germline loops: CDR1 MNHEY, CDR2 SVGAGI. CDR3 sequence (DNA): TGTGCCAGCAGTTACTCAACGAGGGTCAATGGCTACACCTTC. It is translated as CASSYSTRVNGYTF.

V and J are TRBV2 and TRBJ2-7; the D is unclear. Germline loops: CDR1 SNHLY, CDR2 FYNNEI. This CDR3 spans 14 amino acids. Trimming pared 4 bases from V and 3 bases from J, leaving 13 bases between. CDR3 protein: CASSGVAASYEQYF. The DNA of the CDR3 is TGTGCCAGCAGTGGAGTGGCAGCGAGCTACGAGCAGTACTTC. The entire variable domain, with the rest obtained from reference TRBV2 and TRBJ2-7, is as follows: EPEVTQTPSHQVTQMGQEVILRCVPISNHLYFYWYRQILGQKVEFLVSFYNNEISEKSEIFDDQFSVERPDGSNFTLKIRSTKLEDSAMYFCASSGVAASYEQYFGPGTRLTVT.

This clone was counted a few times. The chain employs TRBV21-1 and TRBJ1-4; the D call TRBD1 from the table was never checked on the DNA. TRBV21-1 is a documented pseudogene. This CDR3 has 18 residues. CDR3 sequence: CASSLLADSLPTNEKLFF. The CDR3 DNA reads as TGTGCCAGCAGCCTACTGGCGGACAGCTTACCAACTAATGAAAAACTGTTTTTT.

CDR3 in amino acids: CASSDSHNSGTVNGYTF. CDR3 bases: TGTGCCAGCAGTGACTCTCATAATTCCGGGACAGTGAATGGCTACACCTTC. This chain uses TRBV6-4 with TRBJ1-2, with 7 bases matching TRBD1. The CDR3 spans 17 residues. Unmatched junction bases numbered 13, after V lost 0 bases and J lost 6 bases. Germline CDR1 MRHNA, CDR2 SNTAGT.

The V and J genes are TRBV30 and TRBJ2-5; 7 bases fit TRBD1. The better agreement between TRBJ2-7 and the DNA end casts doubt on the J call. Germline loops: CDR1 GTSNPN, CDR2 SVGIG (reference sequence). The length of the CDR3 is 14 residues. CDR3 region: CAWSPGTVTYEQYF. The CDR3 coding sequence is TGTGCCTGGAGCCCCGGGACAGTTACTTACGAGCAGTACTTC.

Regarding this clone: Relative to the germline gene, one junction end is altered; a read error may explain this. V gene TRBV7-9 combines with J gene TRBJ2-5, with D possibly matching TRBD1 (6 bases). Per germline, CDR1 SEHNR and CDR2 FQNEAQ (reference sequence). This CDR3 spans 16 amino acids. The CDR3 DNA reads as TGTTCCAGCAGCTTAGGTCCAGGGGTCACCAAAGAGACCCAGTACTTC. It encodes CSSSLGPGVTKETQYF.

The CDR3 region has the DNA TGTGCCATCAGTGAGTCCGCGGATGGCTACACCTTC. Amino acids: CAISESADGYTF. This chain uses TRBV10-3 with TRBJ1-2; D is ambiguous. V lost 0 bases to trimming and J lost 6 bases, with 5 bases between them. Germline V lookup: CDR1 ENHRY, CDR2 SYGVKD. The CDR3 runs 12 residues.

The chain uses TRBV7-2 and TRBJ2-7, with 10 bases aligning to TRBD1. Trimming cost V 4 bases and J 4 bases; bases outside gene matches: 4. The CDR3 is 14 residues long. The germline CDR1 and CDR2 sequences are SGHTA and FQGNSA. CDR3: CASSSGTGVYEQYF. The DNA of the CDR3 is TGTGCCAGCAGCTCCGGGACAGGGGTTTACGAGCAGTACTTC.